Shown below are 20 T cell receptor beta chains from a single sample sequenced in a study of OX40 agonist ivuxolimab in advanced cancers. Assay: immunoSEQ multiplex PCR; the TCRdb copy retains only in-frame clones and omits some. Of 65,000 to 85,000 clones listed, 75% to 90% are singletons. This specimen consisted of CD4+ or CD8+ T cells sorted from blood, obtained in a trial of the OX40 agonist ivuxolimab. Source of these receptors: an adult with an advanced solid tumor such as melanoma, head and neck, liver or kidney cancer.

V and J are TRBV7-9 and TRBJ1-2, with 7 bases fitting TRBD1. V lost 5 bases to trimming and J lost 4 bases; unmatched junction nucleotides: 13. Germline values: CDR1 SEHNR, CDR2 FQNEAQ (reference sequence). CDR3 length: 16 amino acids. The CDR3 region is CASSTGVQGSSYGYTF. The DNA for the CDR3 is TGTGCCAGCAGCACAGGGGTTCAGGGTTCGAGCTATGGCTACACCTTC.

The chain combines TRBV19 with TRBJ2-3, with unresolved D. The germline V gene encodes CDR1 LNHDA and CDR2 SQIVND (reference sequence). Trimming removed 5 bases from V and 0 bases from J, with 12 bases in between. The CDR3 totals 15 residues. CDR3 protein: CASSVLPLSTDTQYF. The CDR3 DNA follows: TGTGCCAGTAGTGTCCTCCCCCTTAGCACAGATACGCAGTATTTT. The complete variable domain, with remaining parts taken from reference TRBV19 and TRBJ2-3, reads DGGITQSPKYLFRKEGQNVTLSCEQNLNHDAMYWYRQDPGQGLRLIYYSQIVNDFQKGDIAEGYSVSREKKESFPLTVTSAQKNPTAFYLCASSVLPLSTDTQYFGPGTRLTVL.

V gene TRBV10-3 combines with J gene TRBJ2-5, with D maybe TRBD1 (6 bases). Matching the DNA end better, TRBJ2-7 makes the J call doubtful. The length of the CDR3 is 12 residues. The germline V gene encodes CDR1 ENHRY and CDR2 SYGVKD. CDR3 nucleotides: TGTGCCATCAACCAAGGGGGTTACGAGCAGTACTTC. Residues: CAINQGGYEQYF.

The gene calls are TRBV7-3 and TRBJ2-5; 9 bases match TRBD2. V trimming: 5 bases; J trimming: 2 bases; junction bases outside the gene matches: 3. The CDR3 covers 14 residues. Germline CDR1 SGHTA, CDR2 FQGTGA. In DNA, the CDR3 is TGTGCCAGCAGCCCGGGACTAGCACAAGAGACCCAGTACTTC. Encoded protein: CASSPGLAQETQYF. Full variable domain (remainder filled in from reference TRBV7-3 and TRBJ2-5): GAGVSQTPSNKVTEKGKYVELRCDPISGHTALYWYRQSLGQGPEFLIYFQGTGAADDSGLPNDRFFAVRPEGSVSTLKIQRTERGDSAVYLCASSPGLAQETQYFGPGTRLLVL.

The chain couples TRBV28 to TRBJ1-1, with D hard to call. Trimming cost V 0 bases and J 13 bases, with 12 bases left between them. Germline CDR1 is MDHEN and CDR2 is SYDVKM. The CDR3 sequence is 12 residues long. The CDR3 coding sequence is TGTGCCAGCAGTTTATGGGGTCAGCGTGATTTCTTT. As protein: CASSLWGQRDFF.

The V call is TRBV9, the J call TRBJ2-1; possible D gene TRBD1, 5 bases. V dropped 3 bases and J dropped 6 bases, with 22 bases sitting between them. The CDR3 totals 17 residues. Germline-derived CDR1 and CDR2 are SGDLS and YYNGEE. The CDR3 loop reads CASSAIARAGVSNEQFF. The CDR3 nucleotides are TGTGCCAGCAGCGCTATCGCCAGGGCTGGGGTGAGCAATGAGCAGTTCTTC.

The rearrangement links TRBV29-1 to TRBJ2-3; 12 bases line up with TRBD1. Germline loops: CDR1 SQVTM, CDR2 ANQGSEA. Trimming took 7 bases from V and 4 from J; bases not matched to a gene: 6. The length of the CDR3 is 14 residues. The CDR3 loop reads CSESGTGGSDTQYF. For the CDR3, the DNA is TGCAGCGAATCCGGGACAGGGGGCTCAGATACGCAGTATTTT.

V and J are TRBV5-5 and TRBJ1-1, with 7 bases identical to TRBD1. The CDR3 is 15 amino acids. The V gene's germline CDR1 is SGHKS and CDR2 YYEKEE (reference sequence). Germline trimming cut 4 bases from V and 4 bases from J; bases unmatched to any gene: 10. Here the CDR3 DNA reads TGTGCCAGCAGCCTTTATGACAGGGTCGGCACTGAAGCTTTCTTT. Translated: CASSLYDRVGTEAFF.

The CDR3 bases are TGTGCCACCAGCAGAACGGGGGGGAAAGTTTATGAGCAGTTCTTC. Encoded protein: CATSRTGGKVYEQFF. V is TRBV15 and J is TRBJ2-1; TRBD2 matches 8 bases. The CDR3 contains 15 residues. Germline CDR1 LNHNV, CDR2 YYDKDF (reference sequence). The V segment lost 2 bases and the J segment 8 bases; nucleotides outside the gene matches: 8.

The chain combines TRBV4-1 with TRBJ1-5, with no clear D. This CDR3 has 15 amino acids. The V gene lost 2 bases and the J gene lost 5 bases, with 13 bases spanning the gap. Germline V lookup: CDR1 MGHRA, CDR2 YSYEKL. The CDR3 is CASSQTSVDHQPQHF. The DNA of the CDR3 is TGCGCCAGCAGCCAAACATCAGTGGACCATCAGCCCCAGCATTTT.

This clone was detected only a few times. The chain has TRBV5-1 and TRBJ1-6; D perhaps matches TRBD1 (6 bases). Germline V gene data show CDR1 as SGHRS and CDR2 as YFSETQ. CDR3 length: 15 residues. The V end was cut by 4 bases, the J end by 14 bases, with 22 bases between. The chain's CDR3 is CASSPGGGGQGTLHF. As DNA, the CDR3 is TGCGCCAGCAGCCCTGGCGGCGGGGGCCAGGGAACCCTCCACTTT.

The chain joins TRBV9 to TRBJ2-1; perhaps TRBD2 as D (6 bases). Germline CDR1 is SGDLS and CDR2 is YYNGEE. The CDR3 covers 14 residues. Trimming pared 0 bases from V and 5 bases from J, leaving 9 bases between. The CDR3 DNA reads as TGTGCCAGCAGCGTAGCCCCTAGCGACAATGAGCAGTTCTTC. Translated, it gives CASSVAPSDNEQFF.

The V gene is TRBV5-1, the J gene TRBJ1-2; possibly TRBD1 for D (6 bases). Germline V gene sequence: CDR1 SGHRS, CDR2 YFSETQ. There are 12 residues in the CDR3. The V end was cut by 3 bases, the J end by 7 bases, with 10 bases between. The CDR3 nucleotides read TGCGCCAGCAGCTCGGAGGGGGGTGGCTACACCTTC. It specifies CASSSEGGGYTF. Full variable domain (remainder filled in from reference TRBV5-1 and TRBJ1-2): KAGVTQTPRYLIKTRGQQVTLSCSPISGHRSVSWYQQTPGQGLQFLFEYFSETQRNKGNFPGRFSGRQFSNSRSEMNVSTLELGDSALYLCASSSEGGGYTFGSGTRLTVV.

V gene TRBV5-4 combines with J gene TRBJ1-1; TRBD1 is a possible D gene (5 bases). This CDR3 region has 16 residues. V dropped 4 bases and J dropped 3 bases, with 19 bases sitting between them. CDR1 is SGHNT, CDR2 YYREEE, per germline (reference sequence). CDR3 sequence: CASSPGGKGSDTEAFF. The CDR3 DNA is TGTGCCAGCAGCCCCGGTGGTAAGGGGAGTGACACTGAAGCTTTCTTT.

In this sample, this clone turned up a few times. V and J are TRBV11-2 and TRBJ2-7; perhaps TRBD1 as D (5 bases). From germline, CDR1 is SGHAT and CDR2 FQNNGV. V was clipped by 3 bases and J by 0 bases, with 9 bases between them. The CDR3 covers 14 residues. The CDR3 region has the DNA TGTGCCAGCAGCTTCAGGGCAGTCTCCTACGAGCAGTACTTC. Translation gives CASSFRAVSYEQYF.

The chain employs TRBV27 and TRBJ1-2; the match to TRBD1 covers 9 bases. The V segment lost 3 bases and the J segment 5 bases; nucleotides outside the gene matches: 1. Germline V gives CDR1 MNHEY, CDR2 SMNVEV (reference sequence). CDR3 length equals 13 residues. The CDR3 sequence: CASSFDRGYGYTF. In DNA, the CDR3 is TGTGCCAGCAGTTTCGACAGGGGGTATGGCTACACCTTC.

The count of this clone is one. The genes are TRBV2 and TRBJ2-7; D possibly corresponds to TRBD2 (7 bases). Germline loops: CDR1 SNHLY, CDR2 FYNNEI. Trimming cost V 8 bases and J 3 bases, with 14 bases left between them. The CDR3 has 13 residues. In nucleotides, the CDR3 is TGTGCCAGCCTCGGGGGGCCGAACTACGAGCAGTACTTC. It encodes CASLGGPNYEQYF.

This clone appeared a single time. The rearrangement uses TRBV5-4 and TRBJ1-2; tentatively, D is TRBD1 (5 bases). Germline CDR1 is SGHNT and CDR2 is YYREEE (reference sequence). The V gene lost 4 bases and the J gene lost 8 bases, with 15 bases spanning the gap. There are 13 residues in the CDR3. The CDR3 here is CASSQLKGRGYTF. The CDR3 bases are TGTGCCAGCAGCCAACTAAAGGGACGGGGCTACACCTTC. Full variable domain (missing parts from reference TRBV5-4 and TRBJ1-2): ETGVTQSPTHLIKTRGQQVTLRCSSQSGHNTVSWYQQALGQGPQFIFQYYREEENGRGNFPPRFSGLQFPNYSSELNVNALELDDSALYLCASSQLKGRGYTFGSGTRLTVV.

This rearrangement joins TRBV6-5 to TRBJ2-5, with 7 bases that match TRBD2. V was clipped by 7 bases and J by 4 bases; unmatched bases: 6. The CDR3 spans 13 residues. Germline V gene data show CDR1 as MNHEY and CDR2 as SVGAGI. CDR3 amino acids: CASTHPGGETQYF. Written as DNA, the CDR3 is TGTGCCAGCACTCACCCGGGGGGAGAGACCCAGTACTTC.

This chain links TRBV5-4 with TRBJ1-4; 9 bases are shared with TRBD1. The CDR3 totals 15 residues. Trimming at V came to 0 bases and at J to 8 bases, leaving 5 bases not matched to a gene. The germline V gene has CDR1 SGHNT and CDR2 YYREEE (reference sequence). Written as DNA, the CDR3 is TGTGCCAGCAGCTTGGCAGGCGGGACAGGGGAAAAACTGTTTTTT. Translation: CASSLAGGTGEKLFF.